These T cell receptor beta chains were read from a single sample in a study of blood T cell repertoires in COVID-19. Sequenced by immunoSEQ multiplex PCR; TCRdb stores in-frame clones only, minus some. The sample records approximately 300,000 clones, 90% being singletons. The sample comprised PBMCs or T cells enriched from blood (not recorded which). Receptor source: a man in his sixties who had recovered from COVID-19. Both conserved end residues are part of each CDR3. The order of the fields is V gene, J gene, CDR3 protein.

V: TRBV10-2; J: TRBJ1-2; CDR3: CASSESGQDFNYGYTF
V: TRBV15; J: TRBJ1-1; CDR3: CATSSWAVGTEAFF
V: TRBV5-5; J: TRBJ2-1; CDR3: CASSLATRGPYNEQFF
V: TRBV7-9; J: TRBJ2-7; CDR3: CASSTLRGGLYEQYF
V: TRBV6-5; J: TRBJ1-2; CDR3: CASSSSADYGYTF
V: TRBV10-2; J: TRBJ2-7; CDR3: CASSRLGGPYEQYF
V: TRBV5-6; J: TRBJ1-5; CDR3: CASSLRRPGQHSEPQHF
V: TRBV30; J: TRBJ1-2; CDR3: CAWSVSQGGNYGYTF
V: TRBV5-4; J: TRBJ2-1; CDR3: CASSGAAHLDNEQFF
V: TRBV15; J: TRBJ1-5; CDR3: CATSRAGGGQPQHF
V: TRBV27; J: TRBJ1-1; CDR3: CASSLQTTGGEAFF